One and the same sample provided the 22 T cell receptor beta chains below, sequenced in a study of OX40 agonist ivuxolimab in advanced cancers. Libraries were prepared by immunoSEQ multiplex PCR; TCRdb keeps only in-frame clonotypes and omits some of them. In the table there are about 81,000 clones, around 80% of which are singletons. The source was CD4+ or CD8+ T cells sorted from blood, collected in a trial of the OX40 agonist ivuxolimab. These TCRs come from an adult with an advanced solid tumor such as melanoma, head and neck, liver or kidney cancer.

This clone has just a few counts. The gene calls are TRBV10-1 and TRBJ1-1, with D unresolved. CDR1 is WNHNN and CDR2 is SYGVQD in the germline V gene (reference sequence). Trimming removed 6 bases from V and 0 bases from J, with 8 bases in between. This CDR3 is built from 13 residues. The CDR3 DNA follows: TGCGCCAGCAGGGAAAACTTGAACACTGAAGCTTTCTTT. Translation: CASRENLNTEAFF.

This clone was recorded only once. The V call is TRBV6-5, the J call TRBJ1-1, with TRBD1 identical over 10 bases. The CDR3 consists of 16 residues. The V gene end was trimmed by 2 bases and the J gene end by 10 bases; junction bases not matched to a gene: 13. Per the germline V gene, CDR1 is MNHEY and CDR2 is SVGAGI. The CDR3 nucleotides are TGTGCCAGCAGTTACCTAATCCCGGGGACAGGGGAGGTAGCTTTCTTT. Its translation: CASSYLIPGTGEVAFF.

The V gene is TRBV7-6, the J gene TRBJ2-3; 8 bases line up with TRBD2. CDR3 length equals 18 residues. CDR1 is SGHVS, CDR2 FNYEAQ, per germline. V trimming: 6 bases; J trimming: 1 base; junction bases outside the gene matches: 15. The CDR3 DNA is TGTGCCAGCAGACGTGGCGGGGGGCGGATCCTGGGCACAGATACGCAGTATTTT. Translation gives CASRRGGGRILGTDTQYF.

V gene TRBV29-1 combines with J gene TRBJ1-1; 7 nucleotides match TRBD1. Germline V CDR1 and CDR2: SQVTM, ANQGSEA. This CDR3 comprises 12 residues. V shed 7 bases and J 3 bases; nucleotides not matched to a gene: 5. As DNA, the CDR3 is TGCAGCGCCGGACAGGTTTACACTGAAGCTTTCTTT. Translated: CSAGQVYTEAFF.

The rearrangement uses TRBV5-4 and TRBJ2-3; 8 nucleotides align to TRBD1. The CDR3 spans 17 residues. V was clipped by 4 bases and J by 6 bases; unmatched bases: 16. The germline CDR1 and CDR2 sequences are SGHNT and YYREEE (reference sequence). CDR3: CASSPPPTGDSPDTQYF. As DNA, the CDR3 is TGTGCCAGCAGCCCCCCTCCGACAGGGGACTCTCCGGATACGCAGTATTTT.

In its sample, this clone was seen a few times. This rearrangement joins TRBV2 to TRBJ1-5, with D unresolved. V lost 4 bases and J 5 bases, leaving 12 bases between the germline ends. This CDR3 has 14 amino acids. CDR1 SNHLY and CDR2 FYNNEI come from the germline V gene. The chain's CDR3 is CASSVEGTHQPQHF. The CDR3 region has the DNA TGTGCCAGCAGTGTAGAGGGAACCCATCAGCCCCAGCATTTT.

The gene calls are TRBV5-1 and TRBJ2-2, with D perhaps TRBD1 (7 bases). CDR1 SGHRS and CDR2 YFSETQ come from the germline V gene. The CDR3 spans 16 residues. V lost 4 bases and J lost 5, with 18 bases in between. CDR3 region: CASSPDPTGRTGELFF. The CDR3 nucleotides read TGCGCCAGCAGCCCGGACCCGACAGGGAGGACCGGGGAGCTGTTTTTT.

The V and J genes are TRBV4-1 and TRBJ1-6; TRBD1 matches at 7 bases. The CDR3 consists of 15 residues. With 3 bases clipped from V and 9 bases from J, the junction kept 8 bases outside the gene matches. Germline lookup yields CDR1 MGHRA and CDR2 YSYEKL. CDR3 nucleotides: TGCGCCAGCAGCCATGAGCAGGGGGGCATTTCACCCCTCCACTTT. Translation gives CASSHEQGGISPLHF.

The CDR3 region has the DNA TGCGCCAGCAGCTTGAACAGGGAGCTGTTTTTT. The encoded protein is CASSLNRELFF. The chain combines TRBV5-1 with TRBJ1-3; D is uncertain. With the DNA end fitting TRBJ2-2 better, the J assignment may be wrong. Germline CDR1 is SGHRS and CDR2 is YFSETQ. This CDR3 region has 11 residues.

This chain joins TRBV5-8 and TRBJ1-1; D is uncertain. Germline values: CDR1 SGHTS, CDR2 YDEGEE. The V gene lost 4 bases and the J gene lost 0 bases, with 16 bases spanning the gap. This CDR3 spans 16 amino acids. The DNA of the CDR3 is TGTGCCAGCAGCCCAATACAAGACGGTTTGAACACTGAAGCTTTCTTT. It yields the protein CASSPIQDGLNTEAFF.

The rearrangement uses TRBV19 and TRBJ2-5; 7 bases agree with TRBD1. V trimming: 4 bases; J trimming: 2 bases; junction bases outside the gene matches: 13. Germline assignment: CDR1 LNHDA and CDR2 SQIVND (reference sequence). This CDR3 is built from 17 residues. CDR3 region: CASSNIPGQRFQETQYF. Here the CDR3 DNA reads TGTGCCAGTAGTAATATACCGGGACAGAGGTTTCAAGAGACCCAGTACTTC.

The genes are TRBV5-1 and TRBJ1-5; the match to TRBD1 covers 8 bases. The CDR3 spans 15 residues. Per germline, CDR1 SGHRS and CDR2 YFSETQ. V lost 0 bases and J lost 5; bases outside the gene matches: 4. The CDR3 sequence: CASSLEAGGHQPQHF. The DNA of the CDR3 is TGCGCCAGCAGCTTGGAGGCAGGGGGCCATCAGCCCCAGCATTTT.

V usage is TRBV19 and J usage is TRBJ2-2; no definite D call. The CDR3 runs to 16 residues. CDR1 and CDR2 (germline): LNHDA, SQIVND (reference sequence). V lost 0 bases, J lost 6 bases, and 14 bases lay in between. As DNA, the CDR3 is TGTGCCAGTAGTATAGATCTGTTACCGTCGCCCGGGGAGCTGTTTTTT. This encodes CASSIDLLPSPGELFF.

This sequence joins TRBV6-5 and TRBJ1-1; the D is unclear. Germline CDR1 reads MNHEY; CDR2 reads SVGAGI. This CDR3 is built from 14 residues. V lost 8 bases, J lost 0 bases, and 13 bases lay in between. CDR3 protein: CASVPAPLNTEAFF. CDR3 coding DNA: TGTGCCAGCGTCCCGGCCCCCCTGAACACTGAAGCTTTCTTT.

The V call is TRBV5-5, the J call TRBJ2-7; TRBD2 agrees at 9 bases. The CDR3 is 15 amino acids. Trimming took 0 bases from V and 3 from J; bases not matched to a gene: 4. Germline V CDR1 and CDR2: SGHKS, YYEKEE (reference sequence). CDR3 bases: TGTGCCAGCAGCTTGGGACTAGCGGAGAGCTACGAGCAGTACTTC. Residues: CASSLGLAESYEQYF.

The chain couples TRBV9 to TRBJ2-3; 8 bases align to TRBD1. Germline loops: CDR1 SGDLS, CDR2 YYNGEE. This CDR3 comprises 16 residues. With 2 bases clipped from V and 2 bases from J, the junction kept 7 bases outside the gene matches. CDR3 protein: CASSVLGTGNTDTQYF. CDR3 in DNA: TGTGCCAGCAGCGTTCTAGGGACAGGAAACACAGATACGCAGTATTTT.

CDR3 DNA sequence: TGTGCCAGCAGTGATGTTAGTGGCAGTGAAGCTTTCTTT. Protein sequence: CASSDVSGSEAFF. The V call is TRBV25-1, the J call TRBJ1-1; D ambiguous. Germline V gene lookup returns CDR1 MGHDK and CDR2 SYGVNS. This CDR3 region has 13 residues. V was trimmed by 3 bases and J by 7 bases, leaving 12 bases between them.

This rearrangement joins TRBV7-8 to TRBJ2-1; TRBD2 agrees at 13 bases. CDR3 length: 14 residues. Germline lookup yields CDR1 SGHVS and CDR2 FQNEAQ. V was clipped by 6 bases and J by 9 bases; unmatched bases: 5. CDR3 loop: CASSTSGRATEQFF. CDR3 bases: TGTGCCAGCAGTACTAGCGGGAGGGCCACTGAGCAGTTCTTC.

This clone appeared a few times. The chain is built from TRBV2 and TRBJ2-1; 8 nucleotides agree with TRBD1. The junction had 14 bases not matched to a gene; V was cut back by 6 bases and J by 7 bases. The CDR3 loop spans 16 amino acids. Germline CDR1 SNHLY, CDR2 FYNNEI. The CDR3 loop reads CASSGPDRVLVNEQFF. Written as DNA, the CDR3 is TGTGCCAGCAGCGGACCGGACAGGGTGCTGGTAAATGAGCAGTTCTTC.

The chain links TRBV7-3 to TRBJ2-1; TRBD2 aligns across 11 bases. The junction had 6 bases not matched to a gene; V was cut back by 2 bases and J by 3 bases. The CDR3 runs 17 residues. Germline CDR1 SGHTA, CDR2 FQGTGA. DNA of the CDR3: TGTGCCAGCAGCTTAGAACTAGCGGGAGCGGGCTACAATGAGCAGTTCTTC. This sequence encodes CASSLELAGAGYNEQFF. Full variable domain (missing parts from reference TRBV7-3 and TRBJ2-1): GAGVSQTPSNKVTEKGKYVELRCDPISGHTALYWYRQSLGQGPEFLIYFQGTGAADDSGLPNDRFFAVRPEGSVSTLKIQRTERGDSAVYLCASSLELAGAGYNEQFFGPGTRLTVL.

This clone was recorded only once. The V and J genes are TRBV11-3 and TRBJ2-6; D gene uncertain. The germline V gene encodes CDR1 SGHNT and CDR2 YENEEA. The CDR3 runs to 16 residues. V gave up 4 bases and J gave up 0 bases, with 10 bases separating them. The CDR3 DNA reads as TGTGCCAGCAGCTCCTTTGTTGGCTCTGGGGCCAACGTCCTGACTTTC. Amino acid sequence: CASSSFVGSGANVLTF.

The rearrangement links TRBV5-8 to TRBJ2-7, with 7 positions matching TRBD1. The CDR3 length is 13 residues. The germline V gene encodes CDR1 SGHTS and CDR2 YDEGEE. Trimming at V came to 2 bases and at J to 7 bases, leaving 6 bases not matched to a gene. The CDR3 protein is CASSFHTRGEQYV. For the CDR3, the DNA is TGTGCCAGCAGCTTCCACACCAGGGGGGAGCAGTACGTC.